This T cell receptor (beta chain) is drawn from a study of early T cells in non-severe SARS-CoV-2 infection. This clonotype was seen only a few times. The target antigen is unknown. Study-level findings and limits: Missing private and CD4 specificities, VDJdb matching favored anti-spike CD8 responses.

TCRdb redid the calling of the 5' RACE reads with MiXCR, one entry per CDR3 protein. Among approximately 73,000 distinct CDR3 sequences listed, approximately 10% were seen once. Sequencing was performed on whole blood. The receptor's source is an adult who was a healthcare worker with PCR-confirmed SARS-CoV-2 infection or an uninfected control (not recorded which).

CDR3 region: CAWTEGYSGANVLTF. DNA of the CDR3: TGTGCCTGGACCGAGGGCTACTCTGGGGCCAACGTCCTGACTTTC. The chain couples TRBV30 to TRBJ2-6, with a weak D call TRBD2 (5 bases). This CDR3 spans 15 amino acids. The V end was cut by 4 bases, the J end by 0 bases, with 10 bases between. CDR1 is GTSNPN, CDR2 SVGIG, per germline (reference sequence). The whole variable domain, remainder taken from reference TRBV30 and TRBJ2-6, is SQTIHQWPATLVQPVGSPLSLECTVEGTSNPNLYWYRQAAGRGLQLLFYSVGIGQISSEVPQNLSASRPQDRQFILSSKKLLLSDSGFYLCAWTEGYSGANVLTFGAGSRLTVL.